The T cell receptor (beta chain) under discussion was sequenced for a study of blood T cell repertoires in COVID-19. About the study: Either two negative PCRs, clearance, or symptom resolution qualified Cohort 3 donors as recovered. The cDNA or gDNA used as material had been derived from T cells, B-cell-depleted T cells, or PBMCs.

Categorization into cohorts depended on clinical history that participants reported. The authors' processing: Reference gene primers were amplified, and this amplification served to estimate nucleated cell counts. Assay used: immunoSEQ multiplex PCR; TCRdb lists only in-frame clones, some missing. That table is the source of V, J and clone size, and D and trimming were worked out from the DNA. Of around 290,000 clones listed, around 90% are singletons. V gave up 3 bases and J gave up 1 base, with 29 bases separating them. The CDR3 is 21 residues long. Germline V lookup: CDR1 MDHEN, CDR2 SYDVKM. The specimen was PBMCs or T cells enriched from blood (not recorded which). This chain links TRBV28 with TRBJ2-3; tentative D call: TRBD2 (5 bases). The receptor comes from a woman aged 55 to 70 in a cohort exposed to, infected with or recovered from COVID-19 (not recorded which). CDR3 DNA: TGTGCCAGCAGTTTCAGTTGGCTCCCGGATAGCGACACCACCCGCACAGATACGCAGTATTTT. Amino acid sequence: CASSFSWLPDSDTTRTDTQYF.